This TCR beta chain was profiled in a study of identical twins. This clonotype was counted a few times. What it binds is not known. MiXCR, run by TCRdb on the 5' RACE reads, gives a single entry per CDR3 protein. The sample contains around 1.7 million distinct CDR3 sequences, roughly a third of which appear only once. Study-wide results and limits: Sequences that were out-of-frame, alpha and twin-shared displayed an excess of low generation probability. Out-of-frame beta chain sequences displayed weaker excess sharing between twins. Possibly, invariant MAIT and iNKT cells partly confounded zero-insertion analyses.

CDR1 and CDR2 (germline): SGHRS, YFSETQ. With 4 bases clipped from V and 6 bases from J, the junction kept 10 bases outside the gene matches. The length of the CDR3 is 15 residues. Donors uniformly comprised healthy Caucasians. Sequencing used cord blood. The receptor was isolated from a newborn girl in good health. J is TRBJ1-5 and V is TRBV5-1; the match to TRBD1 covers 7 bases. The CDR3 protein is CASSPGQAVGQPQHF. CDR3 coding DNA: TGCGCCAGCAGCCCAGGACAGGCGGTCGGTCAGCCCCAGCATTTT.